The sequence of this T cell receptor (beta chain) was determined in a study of human CD8 memory T cell subsets. Study-level points and caveats: The stem-like memory T cell repertoire shared very little with the precursor exhausted T cell repertoire.

As concerns this clonotype: Its antigen is not identified.

UMI-labeled 5' RACE was the method by which TCR beta libraries were made. Each CDR3 protein gets one entry in TCRdb, which reprocessed the 5' RACE reads and gives no DNA. Recorded for this sample: under 7,500 distinct CDR3 sequences. In germline, CDR1 is DFQATT, CDR2 SNEGSKA (reference sequence). CDR3 length equals 14 residues. The source material was CD8+ effector memory T cells (TEM) sorted from PBMCs. Subset denoted: effector memory CD8 T cells, CCR7- CD45RO+ CD95+. The chain employs TRBV20-1 and TRBJ1-3; the TCRdb D gene call, TRBD1, has no DNA to confirm it. This receptor was taken from a human donor in good health. This CDR3 is CSSSEGDSGNTIYF.